Shown below are 24 T cell receptor beta chains from a single sample sequenced in a study of blood T cell repertoires in COVID-19. TCRdb's copy holds only in-frame clones and misses some; the assay was immunoSEQ multiplex PCR. The repertoire includes 120,000 to 150,000 clones, approximately 80% of them detected once, and roughly 13% sits in the top ten. What was sequenced was peripheral blood. Receptors originate from a man aged 60-69 years with active or convalescent COVID-19.

The V and J genes are TRBV6-2 or TRBV6-3 and TRBJ1-2; the D is unclear. Germline assignment: CDR1 MNHEY and CDR2 SVGEGT. The CDR3 is 13 residues long. Deletions cut 5 bases from V and 4 bases from J, with 11 bases between. CDR3 loop: CASSARGVYGYTF. DNA of the CDR3: TGTGCCAGCAGTGCCAGAGGTGTCTATGGCTACACCTTC.

J is TRBJ2-1 and V is TRBV10-1; the match to TRBD1 covers 10 bases. This CDR3 spans 14 amino acids. Germline assignment: CDR1 WNHNN and CDR2 SYGVQD (reference sequence). The ends lost 6 bases at V and 11 bases at J; junction bases unmatched: 10. The DNA for the CDR3 is TGCGCCAGCAGGGTGGACAGGGGGGTGGAAAAGCAGTTCTTC. It specifies CASRVDRGVEKQFF.

This chain connects TRBV19 to TRBJ2-3, with a possible D match to TRBD2 (6 bases). V was shortened by 3 bases and J by 0 bases, with 10 bases between the two germline ends. Germline CDR1 is LNHDA and CDR2 is SQIVND (reference sequence). This CDR3 has 15 residues. CDR3 coding DNA: TGTGCCAGTAGTATGGGGGGAGAGAGCACAGATACGCAGTATTTT. Translation gives CASSMGGESTDTQYF.

The chain recombines TRBV5-4 with TRBJ1-1; TRBD1 might be the D (5 bases). The CDR3 sequence is 14 residues long. CDR1 is SGHNT, CDR2 YYREEE, per germline (reference sequence). V was clipped by 0 bases and J by 1 base, with 7 bases between them. The CDR3, as DNA: TGTGCCAGCAGCTTGGGGAGGGGGAACACTGAAGCTTTCTTT. Its protein product is CASSLGRGNTEAFF.

For this clone: The junction does not match germline at one end; this may be a read error. The chain employs TRBV3-1 (or the pseudogene TRBV3-2) and TRBJ2-7, with a weak D call TRBD2 (5 bases). This CDR3 is 11 amino acids long. Germline V gene lookup returns CDR1 LGHDT and CDR2 YNNKEL (reference sequence). The CDR3 loop reads CASSQGEGFDF. The CDR3 region has the DNA TGTGCCAGCAGCCAGGGAGAGGGCTTCGACTTC.

This chain joins TRBV30 and TRBJ1-3; TRBD1 matches 7 bases. CDR1 and CDR2 from the germline V gene are GTSNPN and SVGIG (reference sequence). The V gene end was trimmed by 5 bases and the J gene end by 0 bases; junction bases not matched to a gene: 4. The CDR3 consists of 14 residues. CDR3 sequence (DNA): TGTGCCTGGGGGGGACAGCCCTCTGGAAACACCATATATTTT. This gives the protein CAWGGQPSGNTIYF.

This clone was seen a few times. The rearrangement uses TRBV7-2 and TRBJ2-2; D is perhaps TRBD2 (5 bases). Trimming stripped 3 bases from V and 5 bases from J, with 13 bases between. This CDR3 is built from 15 residues. CDR1 is SGHTA, CDR2 FQGNSA, per germline. The CDR3 protein is CASSFSLDPTGELFF. The CDR3, as DNA: TGTGCCAGCAGCTTCTCACTAGATCCTACCGGGGAGCTGTTTTTT.

In its sample, this clone was seen once. The chain carries TRBV28 and TRBJ1-1; D is uncertain. The germline V gene has CDR1 MDHEN and CDR2 SYDVKM. V was clipped by 3 bases and J by 3 bases, with 8 bases between them. The CDR3 runs 13 residues. CDR3 in amino acids: CASSLSLDTEAFF. As DNA, the CDR3 is TGTGCCAGCAGTTTGAGTTTGGACACTGAAGCTTTCTTT.

This clone was found a few times. The chain joins TRBV6-5 to TRBJ1-2; maybe TRBD1 (6 bases). The CDR3 sequence is 15 residues long. The germline V and J ends were trimmed by 7 bases and 0 bases, with 15 bases remaining between them. Looked up from germline, CDR1 is MNHEY and CDR2 is SVGAGI. CDR3 bases: TGTGCCAGCAAAGTCGGGACACCAGCTAACTATGGCTACACCTTC. Translating it yields CASKVGTPANYGYTF.

This chain connects TRBV10-3 to TRBJ1-1; D might be TRBD1 (5 bases). The CDR3 totals 13 residues. Trimming pared 3 bases from V and 2 bases from J, leaving 7 bases between. The germline gives CDR1 ENHRY, CDR2 SYGVKD. This CDR3 reads CAISDGANTEAFF. In DNA, the CDR3 is TGTGCCATCAGTGATGGGGCAAACACTGAAGCTTTCTTT.

The sample holds a few counts of this clone. The CDR3 DNA is TGTGCCAGCAGAACAGGGACCCAAGAGACCCAGTACTTC. This gives the protein CASRTGTQETQYF. V gene TRBV12-3 or TRBV12-4 combines with J gene TRBJ2-5, with D possibly being TRBD1 (6 bases). The V end was cut by 6 bases, the J end by 1 base, with 9 bases between. The CDR3 sequence is 13 residues long.

CDR3 region: CASSRTGGSNQPQHF. CDR3 nucleotides: TGTGCCAGCAGCAGGACGGGAGGTAGCAATCAGCCCCAGCATTTT. The V call is TRBV6-5, the J call TRBJ1-5; no clear D. Germline lookup yields CDR1 MNHEY and CDR2 SVGAGI. CDR3 length: 15 amino acids. The V gene lost 6 bases and the J gene lost 0 bases, with 12 bases spanning the gap.

The chain employs TRBV5-1 and TRBJ2-7; possibly TRBD2 for D (5 bases). Germline values: CDR1 SGHRS, CDR2 YFSETQ. The CDR3 loop spans 13 amino acids. Trimming stripped 4 bases from V and 3 bases from J, with 11 bases between. The DNA of the CDR3 is TGCGCCAGCAGCCAAACAGCGGACTACGAGCAGTACTTC. As protein: CASSQTADYEQYF.

The rearrangement links TRBV2 to TRBJ2-1, with 10 bases that match TRBD2. CDR1 is SNHLY, CDR2 FYNNEI, per germline. J lost 7 bases, V lost 7 bases, and 7 bases had no gene match. The CDR3 covers 14 residues. As DNA, the CDR3 is TGTGCCAGCAAAAGCGGGAGGGCCTGGAATGAGCAGTTCTTC. Its translation is CASKSGRAWNEQFF. The full variable domain, its missing parts supplied by reference TRBV2 and TRBJ2-1, is EPEVTQTPSHQVTQMGQEVILRCVPISNHLYFYWYRQILGQKVEFLVSFYNNEISEKSEIFDDQFSVERPDGSNFTLKIRSTKLEDSAMYFCASKSGRAWNEQFFGPGTRLTVL.

The chain has TRBV1 and TRBJ2-5; TRBD1, as called in the table, went unchecked against the DNA. TRBV1 is a listed pseudogene. CDR3 length equals 16 residues. For the CDR3, the DNA is TGCACCAGCAGCTCCCGGACAGGCCAAAAACAAGAGACCCAGTACTTC. Protein sequence: CTSSSRTGQKQETQYF.

The gene calls are TRBV1 and TRBJ2-2; TRBD2, the table's D call, lacks a check against the DNA. TRBV1 is shown as a pseudogene. The CDR3 has 16 amino acids. The CDR3 reads CTSGRTSGRVSGELFF. CDR3 in DNA: TGCACCAGCGGAAGGACTAGCGGGAGGGTTAGCGGGGAGCTGTTTTTT.

The chain combines TRBV15 with TRBJ2-5, with TRBD2 as a possible D gene (5 bases). Germline V gives CDR1 LNHNV, CDR2 YYDKDF (reference sequence). The ends were cut back, 5 bases at V and 2 bases at J, with 9 bases in the middle. The CDR3 totals 13 residues. CDR3 protein: CATSATNQETQYF. The DNA of the CDR3 is TGTGCCACCAGCGCGACTAATCAAGAGACCCAGTACTTC.

This chain connects TRBV6-4 to TRBJ2-3; D call uncertain. The CDR3 spans 14 residues. V was trimmed by 8 bases and J by 0 bases, leaving 12 bases between them. Germline loops: CDR1 MRHNA, CDR2 SNTAGT. This chain's CDR3 is CASDTRRSTDTQYF. CDR3 sequence (DNA): TGTGCCAGCGACACTCGAAGGAGCACAGATACGCAGTATTTT.

Points on this clone: Other DNA sequences of this sample code for an identical CDR3. The chain carries TRBV5-1 and TRBJ2-6; 7 bases match TRBD1. The germline gives CDR1 SGHRS, CDR2 YFSETQ. Losses at the gene ends were 0 bases for V and 4 bases for J; bases not matched to a gene: 4. This CDR3 region has 16 residues. Here the CDR3 DNA reads TGCGCCAGCAGCTTGGCAGGGGGAAGGGGGGCCAACGTCCTGACTTTC. It codes for CASSLAGGRGANVLTF.

The chain employs TRBV7-8 and TRBJ2-7; TRBD2 agrees at 10 bases. The CDR3 is 14 amino acids. CDR1 and CDR2 from the germline V gene are SGHVS and FQNEAQ. V was pared by 5 bases and J by 6 bases, with 7 bases of the junction left unmatched. CDR3 in DNA: TGTGCCAGCAGCAGCTCCAGGACTAGCGGCGAGCAGTACTTC. It translates to CASSSSRTSGEQYF.

This sequence joins TRBV5-1 and TRBJ2-2; D remains unclear. Trimming removed 6 bases at V and 2 bases at J, with 14 bases between. This CDR3 contains 15 residues. Germline V gene sequence: CDR1 SGHRS, CDR2 YFSETQ. This CDR3 is CASTSRQDNTGELFF. CDR3 coding DNA: TGCGCCAGCACCAGCCGACAAGATAACACCGGGGAGCTGTTTTTT.

Only a few counts were recorded for this clone. This chain joins TRBV4-1 and TRBJ1-1; 7 nucleotides match TRBD1. The length of the CDR3 is 13 residues. The germline CDR1 and CDR2 sequences are MGHRA and YSYEKL. J lost 6 bases, V lost 4 bases, and 5 bases had no gene match. CDR3 DNA: TGCGCCAGCAGCCCGGGACAGACCCCTGAAGCTTTCTTT. Protein sequence: CASSPGQTPEAFF.

The rearrangement links TRBV24-1 to TRBJ2-1; TRBD2 matches at 8 bases. The V gene's germline CDR1 is KGHDR and CDR2 SFDVKD. Losses at the gene ends were 4 bases for V and 1 base for J; bases not matched to a gene: 8. The CDR3 sequence is 17 residues long. This chain's CDR3 is CATSDQKTSGSYNEQFF. DNA for the CDR3: TGTGCCACCAGTGACCAAAAAACTAGCGGATCCTACAATGAGCAGTTCTTC.

This chain links TRBV4-1 with TRBJ1-4; 8 nucleotides align to TRBD1. This CDR3 is 16 amino acids long. Per the germline V gene, CDR1 is MGHRA and CDR2 is YSYEKL. Losses at the gene ends were 1 base for V and 4 bases for J; bases not matched to a gene: 5. DNA of the CDR3: TGCGCCAGCAGCCAAGTCATGACAGGGGTTAATGAAAAACTGTTTTTT. This encodes CASSQVMTGVNEKLFF.